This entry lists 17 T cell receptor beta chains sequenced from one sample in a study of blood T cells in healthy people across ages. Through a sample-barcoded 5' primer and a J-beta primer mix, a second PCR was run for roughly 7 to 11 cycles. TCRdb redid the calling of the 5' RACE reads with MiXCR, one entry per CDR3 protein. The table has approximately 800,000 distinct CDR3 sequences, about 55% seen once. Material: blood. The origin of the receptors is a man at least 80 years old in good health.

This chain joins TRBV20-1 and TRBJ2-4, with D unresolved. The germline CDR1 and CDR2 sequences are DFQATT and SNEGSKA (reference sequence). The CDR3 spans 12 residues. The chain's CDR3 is CSVPKGGDIQYF. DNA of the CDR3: TGCAGCGTCCCTAAGGGTGGAGACATTCAGTACTTC.

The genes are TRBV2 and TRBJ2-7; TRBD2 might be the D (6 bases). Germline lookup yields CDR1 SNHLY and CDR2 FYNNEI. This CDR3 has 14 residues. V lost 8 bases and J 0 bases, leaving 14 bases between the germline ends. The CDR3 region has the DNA TGTGCCAGCTCACGGGAGTTCTACTCCTACGAGCAGTACTTC. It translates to CASSREFYSYEQYF.

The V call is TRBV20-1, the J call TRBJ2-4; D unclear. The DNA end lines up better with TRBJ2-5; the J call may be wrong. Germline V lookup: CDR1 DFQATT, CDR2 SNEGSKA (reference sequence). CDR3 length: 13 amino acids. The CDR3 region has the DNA TGCAGTGTGGCGAGATCCGGGCAAGAGACCCAGTACTTC. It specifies CSVARSGQETQYF.

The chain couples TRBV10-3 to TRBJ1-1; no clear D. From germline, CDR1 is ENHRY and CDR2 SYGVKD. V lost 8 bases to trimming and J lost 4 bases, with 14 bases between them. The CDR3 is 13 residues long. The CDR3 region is CAICRGISTEAFF. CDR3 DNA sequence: TGTGCCATCTGTCGGGGAATAAGCACTGAAGCTTTCTTT.

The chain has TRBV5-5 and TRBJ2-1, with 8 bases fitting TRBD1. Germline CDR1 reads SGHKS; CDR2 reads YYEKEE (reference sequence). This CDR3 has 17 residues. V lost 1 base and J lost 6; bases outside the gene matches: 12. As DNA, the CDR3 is TGTGCCAGCAGCTTGTATATTTCGACAGGGGTGAGCAATGAGCAGTTCTTC. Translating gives CASSLYISTGVSNEQFF.

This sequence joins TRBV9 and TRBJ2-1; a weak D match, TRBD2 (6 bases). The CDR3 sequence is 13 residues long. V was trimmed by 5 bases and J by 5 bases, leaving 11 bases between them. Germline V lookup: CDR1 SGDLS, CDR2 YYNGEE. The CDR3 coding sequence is TGTGCCAGCAGGGCTAGCGCCGACAATGAGCAGTTCTTC. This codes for CASRASADNEQFF.

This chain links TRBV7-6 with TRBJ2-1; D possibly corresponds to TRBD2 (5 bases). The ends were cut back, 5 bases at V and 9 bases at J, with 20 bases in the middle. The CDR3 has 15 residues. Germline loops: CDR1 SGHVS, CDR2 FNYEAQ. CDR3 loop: CASSVIAGGLSEQFF. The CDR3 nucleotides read TGTGCCAGCAGCGTCATAGCAGGAGGTTTAAGTGAGCAGTTCTTC.

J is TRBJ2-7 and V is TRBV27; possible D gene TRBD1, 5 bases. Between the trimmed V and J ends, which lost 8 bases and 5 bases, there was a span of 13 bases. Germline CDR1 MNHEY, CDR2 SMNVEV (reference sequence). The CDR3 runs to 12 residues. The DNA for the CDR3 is TGTGCCAGCGTGGCAGGGAATCACGAGCAGTACTTC. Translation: CASVAGNHEQYF.

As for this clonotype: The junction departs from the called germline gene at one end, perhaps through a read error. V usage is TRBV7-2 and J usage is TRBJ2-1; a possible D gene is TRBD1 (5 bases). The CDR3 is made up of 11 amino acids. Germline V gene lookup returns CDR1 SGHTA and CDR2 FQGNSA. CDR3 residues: CARESGHERFF. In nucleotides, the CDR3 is TGTGCCAGGGAGAGTGGACATGAGCGGTTCTTC.

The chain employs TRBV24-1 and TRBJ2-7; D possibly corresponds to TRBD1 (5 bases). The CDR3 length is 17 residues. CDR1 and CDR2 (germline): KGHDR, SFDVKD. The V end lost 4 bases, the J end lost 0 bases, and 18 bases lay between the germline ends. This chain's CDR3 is CATSDNRQSPNSYEQYF. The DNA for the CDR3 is TGTGCCACCAGTGACAACCGACAGTCACCGAACTCCTACGAGCAGTACTTC.

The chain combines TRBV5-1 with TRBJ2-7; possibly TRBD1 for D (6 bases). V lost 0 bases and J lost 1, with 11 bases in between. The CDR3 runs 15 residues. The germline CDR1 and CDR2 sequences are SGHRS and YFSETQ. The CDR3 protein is CASSLVEGGSYEQYF. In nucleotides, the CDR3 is TGCGCCAGCAGCTTGGTGGAAGGGGGTTCCTACGAGCAGTACTTC.

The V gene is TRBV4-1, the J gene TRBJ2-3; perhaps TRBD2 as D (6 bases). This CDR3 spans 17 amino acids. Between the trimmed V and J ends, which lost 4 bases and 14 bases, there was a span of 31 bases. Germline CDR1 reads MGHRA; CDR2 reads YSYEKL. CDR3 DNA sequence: TGCGCCAGCAGCCCCTACCGCGGCGGGACGGGGCACAGATACGCGTATTTT. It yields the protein CASSPYRGGTGHRYAYF.

The DNA of the CDR3 is TGCGCCAGCAGCTTGGCCGGTGGCACTTACTACGAGCAGTACTTC. It specifies CASSLAGGTYYEQYF. The V call is TRBV5-1, the J call TRBJ2-7; D call uncertain. V dropped 0 bases and J dropped 3 bases, with 13 bases sitting between them. This CDR3 contains 15 residues. The germline CDR1 and CDR2 sequences are SGHRS and YFSETQ.

The CDR3 coding sequence is TGTGCCAGCAGCCTGGAAGACAGGGGTCTAAGGGGGGAGCAGTACTTC. It specifies CASSLEDRGLRGEQYF. The V gene is TRBV3-1, the J gene TRBJ2-7; 8 nucleotides agree with TRBD1. V shed 4 bases and J 7 bases; nucleotides not matched to a gene: 15. The CDR3 has 16 residues. Looked up from germline, CDR1 is LGHDT and CDR2 is YNNKEL (reference sequence).

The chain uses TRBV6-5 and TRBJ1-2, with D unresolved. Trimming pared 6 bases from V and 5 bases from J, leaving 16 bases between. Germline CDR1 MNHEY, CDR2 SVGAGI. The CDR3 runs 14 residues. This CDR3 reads CASRPPLTRYGYTF. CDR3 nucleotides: TGTGCCAGCAGACCCCCTCTTACAAGATATGGCTACACCTTC.

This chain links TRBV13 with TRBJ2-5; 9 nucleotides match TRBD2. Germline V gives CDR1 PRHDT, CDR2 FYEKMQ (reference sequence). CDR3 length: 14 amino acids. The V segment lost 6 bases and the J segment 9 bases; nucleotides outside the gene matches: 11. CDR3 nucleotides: TGTGCCAGCAGGAGGGCGGGAGGGTCCCGGGCCCAGTACTTC. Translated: CASRRAGGSRAQYF.

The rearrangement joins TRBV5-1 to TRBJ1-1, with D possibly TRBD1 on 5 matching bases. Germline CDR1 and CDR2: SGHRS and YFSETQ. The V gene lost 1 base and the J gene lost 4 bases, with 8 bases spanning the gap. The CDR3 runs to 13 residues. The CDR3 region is CASSLFGGTEAFF. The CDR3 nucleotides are TGCGCCAGCAGCTTGTTTGGGGGCACTGAAGCTTTCTTT.